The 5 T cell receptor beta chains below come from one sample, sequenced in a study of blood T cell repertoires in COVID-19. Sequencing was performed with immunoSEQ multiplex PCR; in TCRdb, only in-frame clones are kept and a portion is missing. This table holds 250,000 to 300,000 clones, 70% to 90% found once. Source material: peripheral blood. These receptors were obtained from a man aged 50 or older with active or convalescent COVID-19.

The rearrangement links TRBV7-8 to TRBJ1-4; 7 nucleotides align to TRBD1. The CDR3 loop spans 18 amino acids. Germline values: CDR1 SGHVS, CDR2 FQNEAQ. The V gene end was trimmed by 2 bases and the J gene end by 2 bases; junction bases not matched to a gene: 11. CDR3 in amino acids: CASSLSSRTGITNEKLFF. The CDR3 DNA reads TGTGCCAGCAGCTTATCGAGCCGGACAGGTATCACTAATGAAAAACTGTTTTTT. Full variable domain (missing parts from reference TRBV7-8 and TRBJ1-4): GAGVSQSPRYKVAKRGQDVALRCDPISGHVSLFWYQQALGQGPEFLTYFQNEAQLDKSGLPSDRFFAERPEGSVSTLKIQRTQQEDSAVYLCASSLSSRTGITNEKLFFGSGTQLSVL.

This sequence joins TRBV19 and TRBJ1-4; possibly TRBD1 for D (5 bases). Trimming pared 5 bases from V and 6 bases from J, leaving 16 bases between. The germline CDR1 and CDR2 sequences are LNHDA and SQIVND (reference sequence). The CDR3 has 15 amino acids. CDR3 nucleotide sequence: TGTGCCAGTAGTGATCTAGGGGTGCATGATGAAAAACTGTTTTTT. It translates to CASSDLGVHDEKLFF. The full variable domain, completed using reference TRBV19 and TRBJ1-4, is DGGITQSPKYLFRKEGQNVTLSCEQNLNHDAMYWYRQDPGQGLRLIYYSQIVNDFQKGDIAEGYSVSREKKESFPLTVTSAQKNPTAFYLCASSDLGVHDEKLFFGSGTQLSVL.

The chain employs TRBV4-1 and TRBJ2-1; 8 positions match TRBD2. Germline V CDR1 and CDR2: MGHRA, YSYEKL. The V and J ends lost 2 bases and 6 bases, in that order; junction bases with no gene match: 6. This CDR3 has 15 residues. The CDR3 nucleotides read TGCGCCAGCAGCCAAACGGGACTAGGGAGCAATGAGCAGTTCTTC. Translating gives CASSQTGLGSNEQFF.

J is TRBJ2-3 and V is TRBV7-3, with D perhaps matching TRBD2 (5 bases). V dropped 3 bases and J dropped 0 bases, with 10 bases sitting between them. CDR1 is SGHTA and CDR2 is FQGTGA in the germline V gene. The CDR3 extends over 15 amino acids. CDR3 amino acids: CASSFGGPSTDTQYF. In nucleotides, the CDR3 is TGTGCCAGCAGCTTCGGCGGGCCTAGCACAGATACGCAGTATTTT.

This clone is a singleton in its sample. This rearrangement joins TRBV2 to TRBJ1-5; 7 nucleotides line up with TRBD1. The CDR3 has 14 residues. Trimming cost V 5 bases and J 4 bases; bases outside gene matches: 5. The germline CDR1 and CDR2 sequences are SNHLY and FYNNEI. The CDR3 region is CASSRQGPNQPQHF. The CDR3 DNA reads TGTGCCAGCAGTAGACAGGGCCCAAATCAGCCCCAGCATTTT.